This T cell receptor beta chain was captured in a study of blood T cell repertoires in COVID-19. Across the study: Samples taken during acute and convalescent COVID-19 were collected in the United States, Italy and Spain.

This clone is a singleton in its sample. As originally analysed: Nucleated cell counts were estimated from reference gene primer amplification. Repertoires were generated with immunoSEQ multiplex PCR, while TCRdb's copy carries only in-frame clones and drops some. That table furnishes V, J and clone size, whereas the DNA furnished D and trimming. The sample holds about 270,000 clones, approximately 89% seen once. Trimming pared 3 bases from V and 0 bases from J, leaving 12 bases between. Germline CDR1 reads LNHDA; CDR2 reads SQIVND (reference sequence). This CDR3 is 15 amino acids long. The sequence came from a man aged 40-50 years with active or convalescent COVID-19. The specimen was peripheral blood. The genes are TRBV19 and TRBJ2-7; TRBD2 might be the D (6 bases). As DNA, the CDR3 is TGTGCCAGTAGTATGGGGGACTGGAGCTCCTACGAGCAGTACTTC. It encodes CASSMGDWSSYEQYF.